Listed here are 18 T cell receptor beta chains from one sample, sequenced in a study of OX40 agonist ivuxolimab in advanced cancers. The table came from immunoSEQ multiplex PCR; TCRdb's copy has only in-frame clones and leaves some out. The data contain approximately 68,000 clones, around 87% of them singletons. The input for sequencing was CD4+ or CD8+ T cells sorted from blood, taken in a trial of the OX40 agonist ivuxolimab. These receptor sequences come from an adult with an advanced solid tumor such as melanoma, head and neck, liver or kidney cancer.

This CDR3 reads CASSEGWESQQYF. CDR3 DNA sequence: TGCGCCAGCAGTGAAGGGTGGGAAAGTCAGCAGTACTTC. The J gene is TRBJ2-7, the V gene TRBV10-1; D is unclear. V gave up 3 bases and J gave up 8 bases, with 14 bases separating them. Germline V lookup: CDR1 WNHNN, CDR2 SYGVQD (reference sequence). This CDR3 contains 13 residues.

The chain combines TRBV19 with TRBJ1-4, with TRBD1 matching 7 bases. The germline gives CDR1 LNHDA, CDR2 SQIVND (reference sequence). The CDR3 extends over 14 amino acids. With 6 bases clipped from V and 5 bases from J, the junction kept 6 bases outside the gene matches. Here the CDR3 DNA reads TGTGCCAGTAGAAACGACAGGGCAAATGAAAAACTGTTTTTT. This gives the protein CASRNDRANEKLFF.

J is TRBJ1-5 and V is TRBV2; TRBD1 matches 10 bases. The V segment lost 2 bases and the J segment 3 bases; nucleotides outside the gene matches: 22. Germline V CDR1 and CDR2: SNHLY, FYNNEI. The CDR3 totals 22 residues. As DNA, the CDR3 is TGTGCCAGCAGTGAATTATTTTGGGGGGGGACAGGGGTGAGTCGCGCCAATCAGCCCCAGCATTTT. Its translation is CASSELFWGGTGVSRANQPQHF.

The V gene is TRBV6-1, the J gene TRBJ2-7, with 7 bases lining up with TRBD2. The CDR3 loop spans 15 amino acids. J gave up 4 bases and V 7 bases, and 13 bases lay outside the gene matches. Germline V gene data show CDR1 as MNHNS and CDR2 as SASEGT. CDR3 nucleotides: TGTGCCAGCACCCCTGGGAGGGGCGGTAGTTACGAGCAGTACTTC. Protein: CASTPGRGGSYEQYF.

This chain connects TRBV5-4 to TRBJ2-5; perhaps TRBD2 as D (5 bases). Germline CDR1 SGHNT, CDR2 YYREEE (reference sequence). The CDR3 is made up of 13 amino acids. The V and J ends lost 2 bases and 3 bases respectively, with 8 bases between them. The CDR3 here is CASSFGMEETQYF. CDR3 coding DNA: TGTGCCAGCAGCTTCGGGATGGAAGAGACCCAGTACTTC.

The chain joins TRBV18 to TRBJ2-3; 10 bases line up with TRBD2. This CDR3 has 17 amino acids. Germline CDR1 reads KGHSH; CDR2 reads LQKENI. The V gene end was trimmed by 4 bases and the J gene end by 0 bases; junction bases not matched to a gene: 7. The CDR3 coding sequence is TGTGCCAGCTCACTAGGGACTAGCGCGAGTAGCACAGATACGCAGTATTTT. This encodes CASSLGTSASSTDTQYF.

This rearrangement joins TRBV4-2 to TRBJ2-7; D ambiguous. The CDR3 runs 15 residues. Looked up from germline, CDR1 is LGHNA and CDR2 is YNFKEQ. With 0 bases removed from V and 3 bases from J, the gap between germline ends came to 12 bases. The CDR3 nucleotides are TGTGCCAGCAGCCAAGATTTAAACAGCGTCTACGAGCAGTACTTC. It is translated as CASSQDLNSVYEQYF.

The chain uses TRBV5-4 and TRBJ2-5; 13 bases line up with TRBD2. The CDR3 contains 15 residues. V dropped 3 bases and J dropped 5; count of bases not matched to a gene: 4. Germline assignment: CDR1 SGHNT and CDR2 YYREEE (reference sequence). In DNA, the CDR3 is TGTGCCAGCAGCTGGGGGACTAGCGGGGTCGAGACCCAGTACTTC. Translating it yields CASSWGTSGVETQYF.

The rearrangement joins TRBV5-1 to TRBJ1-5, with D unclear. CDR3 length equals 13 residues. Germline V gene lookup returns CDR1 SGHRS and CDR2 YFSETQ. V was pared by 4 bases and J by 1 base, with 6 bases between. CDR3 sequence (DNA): TGCGCCAGCAGCACCGACAGCAATCAGCCCCAGCATTTT. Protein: CASSTDSNQPQHF.

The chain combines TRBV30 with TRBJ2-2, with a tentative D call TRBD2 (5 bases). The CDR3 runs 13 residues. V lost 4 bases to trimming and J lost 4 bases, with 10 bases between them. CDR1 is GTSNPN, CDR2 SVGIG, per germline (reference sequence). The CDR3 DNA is TGTGCCTGGAAGGGTGGAGGCACCGGGGAGCTGTTTTTT. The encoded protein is CAWKGGGTGELFF.

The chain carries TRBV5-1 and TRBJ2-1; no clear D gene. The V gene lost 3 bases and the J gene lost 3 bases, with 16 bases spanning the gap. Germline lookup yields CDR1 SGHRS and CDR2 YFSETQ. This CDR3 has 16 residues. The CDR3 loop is CASSSGASKGYNEQFF. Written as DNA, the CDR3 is TGCGCCAGCAGCTCAGGAGCGAGTAAGGGCTACAATGAGCAGTTCTTC.

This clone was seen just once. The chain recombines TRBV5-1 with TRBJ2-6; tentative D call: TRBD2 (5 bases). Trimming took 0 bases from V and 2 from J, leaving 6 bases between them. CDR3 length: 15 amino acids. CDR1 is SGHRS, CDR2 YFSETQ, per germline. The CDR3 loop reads CASSLVGTGANVLTF. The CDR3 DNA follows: TGCGCCAGCAGCTTGGTCGGGACTGGGGCCAACGTCCTGACTTTC.

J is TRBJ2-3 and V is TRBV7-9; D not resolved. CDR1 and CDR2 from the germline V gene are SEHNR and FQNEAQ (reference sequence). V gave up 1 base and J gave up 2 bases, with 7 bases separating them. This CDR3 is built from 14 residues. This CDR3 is CASSLEVYTDTQYF. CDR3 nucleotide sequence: TGTGCCAGCAGCTTAGAAGTGTACACAGATACGCAGTATTTT.

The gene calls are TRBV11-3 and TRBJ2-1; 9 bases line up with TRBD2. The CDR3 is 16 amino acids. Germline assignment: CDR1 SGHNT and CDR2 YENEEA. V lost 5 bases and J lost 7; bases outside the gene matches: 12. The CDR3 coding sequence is TGTGCCAGCAGCCAATCCGGGACTAGCTTGAATAATGAGCAGTTCTTC. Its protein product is CASSQSGTSLNNEQFF.

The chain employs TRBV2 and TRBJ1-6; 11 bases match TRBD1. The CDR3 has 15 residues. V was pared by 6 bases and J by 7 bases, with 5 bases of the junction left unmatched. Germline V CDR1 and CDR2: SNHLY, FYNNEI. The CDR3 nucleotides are TGTGCCAGCAGGGACAGGGGGCGCGGGAATTCACCCCTCCACTTT. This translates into CASRDRGRGNSPLHF.

The CDR3 nucleotides read TGTGCCAGCTCACCCGGGACTAGGGACAATGAGCAGTTCTTC. It encodes CASSPGTRDNEQFF. The chain combines TRBV18 with TRBJ2-1, with 8 bases that match TRBD2. CDR3 length: 14 residues. Germline V lookup: CDR1 KGHSH, CDR2 LQKENI. V was pared by 3 bases and J by 5 bases, with 3 bases of the junction left unmatched.

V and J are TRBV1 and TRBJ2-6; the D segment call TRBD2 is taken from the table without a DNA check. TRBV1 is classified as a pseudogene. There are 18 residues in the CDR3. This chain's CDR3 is CTSSQLRTGDSGANVLTF. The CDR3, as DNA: TGCACCAGCAGCCAATTGCGTACGGGAGACTCTGGGGCCAACGTCCTGACTTTC.

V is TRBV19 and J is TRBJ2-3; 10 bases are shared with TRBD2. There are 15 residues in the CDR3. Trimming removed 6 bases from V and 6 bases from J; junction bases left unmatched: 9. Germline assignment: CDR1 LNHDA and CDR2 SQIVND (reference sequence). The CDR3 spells CASSPGLALRDTQYF. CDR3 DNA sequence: TGTGCCAGTAGCCCGGGACTAGCGCTGAGGGATACGCAGTATTTT.